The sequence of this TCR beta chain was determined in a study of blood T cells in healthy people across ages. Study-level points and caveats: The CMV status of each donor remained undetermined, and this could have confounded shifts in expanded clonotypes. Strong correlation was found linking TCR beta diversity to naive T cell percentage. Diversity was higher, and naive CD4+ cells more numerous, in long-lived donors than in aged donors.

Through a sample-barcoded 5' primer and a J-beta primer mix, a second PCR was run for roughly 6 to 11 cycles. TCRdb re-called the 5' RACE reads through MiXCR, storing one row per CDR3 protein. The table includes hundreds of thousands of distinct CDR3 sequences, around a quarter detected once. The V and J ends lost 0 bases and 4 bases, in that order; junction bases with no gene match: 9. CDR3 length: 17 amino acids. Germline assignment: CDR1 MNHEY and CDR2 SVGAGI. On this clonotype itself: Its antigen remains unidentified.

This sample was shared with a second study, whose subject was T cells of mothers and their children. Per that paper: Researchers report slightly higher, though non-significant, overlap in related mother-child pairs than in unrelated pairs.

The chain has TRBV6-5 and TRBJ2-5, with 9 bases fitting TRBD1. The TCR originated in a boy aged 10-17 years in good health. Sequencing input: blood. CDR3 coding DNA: TGTGCCAGCAGTTACTCCCCCGGACAGGGGAAAGGAGAGACCCAGTACTTC. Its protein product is CASSYSPGQGKGETQYF.